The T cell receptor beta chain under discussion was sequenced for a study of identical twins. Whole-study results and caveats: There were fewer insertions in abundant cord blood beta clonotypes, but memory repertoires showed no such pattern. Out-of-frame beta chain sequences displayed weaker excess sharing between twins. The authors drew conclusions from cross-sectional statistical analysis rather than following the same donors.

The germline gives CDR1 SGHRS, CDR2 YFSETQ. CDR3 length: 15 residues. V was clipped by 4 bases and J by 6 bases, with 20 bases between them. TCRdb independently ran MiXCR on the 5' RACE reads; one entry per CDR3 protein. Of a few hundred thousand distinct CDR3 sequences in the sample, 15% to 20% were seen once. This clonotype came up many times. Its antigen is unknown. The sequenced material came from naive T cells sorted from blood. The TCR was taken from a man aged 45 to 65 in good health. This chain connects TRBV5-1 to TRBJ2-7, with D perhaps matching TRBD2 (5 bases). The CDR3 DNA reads TGCGCCAGCAGCAGTGGGAGTTTGGGCCGTTTCGAGCAGTACTTC. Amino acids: CASSSGSLGRFEQYF.